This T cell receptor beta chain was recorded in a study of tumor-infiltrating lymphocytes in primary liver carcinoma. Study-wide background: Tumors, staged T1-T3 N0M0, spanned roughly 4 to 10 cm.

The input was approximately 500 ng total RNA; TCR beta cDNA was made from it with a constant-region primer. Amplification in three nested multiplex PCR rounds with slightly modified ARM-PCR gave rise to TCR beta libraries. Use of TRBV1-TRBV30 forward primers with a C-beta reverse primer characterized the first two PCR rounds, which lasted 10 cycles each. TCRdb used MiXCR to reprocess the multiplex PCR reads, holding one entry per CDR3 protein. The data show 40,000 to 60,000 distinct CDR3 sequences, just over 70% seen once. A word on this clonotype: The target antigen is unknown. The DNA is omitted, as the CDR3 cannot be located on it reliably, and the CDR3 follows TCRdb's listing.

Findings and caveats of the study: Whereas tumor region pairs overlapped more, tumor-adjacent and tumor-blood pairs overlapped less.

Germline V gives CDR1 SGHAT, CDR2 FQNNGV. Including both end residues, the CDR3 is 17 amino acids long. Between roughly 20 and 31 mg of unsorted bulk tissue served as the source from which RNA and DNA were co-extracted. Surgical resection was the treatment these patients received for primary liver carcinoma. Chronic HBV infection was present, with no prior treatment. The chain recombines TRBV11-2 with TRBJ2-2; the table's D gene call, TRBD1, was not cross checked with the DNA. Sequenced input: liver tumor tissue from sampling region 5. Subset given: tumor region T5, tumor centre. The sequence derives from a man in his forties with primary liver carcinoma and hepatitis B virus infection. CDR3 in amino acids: CACSAGPVVSPAGELFF.